This is a list of T cell receptor beta chains from one sample in a study of breast tumors, draining lymph nodes, adjacent tissues. Via MiXCR, TCRdb re-called the multiplex PCR reads, giving one row per CDR3 protein. The sample has around 170,000 distinct CDR3 sequences, around a third seen once. Sequences were obtained from axillary lymph node tissue. Receptors were obtained from a female donor with breast cancer. Some clones in this sample may be carry-over from other donors' samples. Each CDR3 is given with its conserved first and last residue. Fields, in order: D gene, clone size, V gene, J gene, CDR3 DNA, CDR3 protein. The D gene is left open where the match is weak. Size is stated for part of the rows, as once, few or many counts, or as a class when the clone is expanded.

d_gene: TRBD2; abundance: .; v_gene: TRBV7-2; j_gene: TRBJ2-1; CDR3nt: TGTGCCAGCAGCTTAGGTGCTAGCGGGTACAATGAGCAGTTCTTC; CDR3aa: CASSLGASGYNEQFF
d_gene: .; abundance: few; v_gene: TRBV6-5; j_gene: TRBJ1-2; CDR3nt: TGTGCCAGCAGTTACGGGGGCCAGGGGAGTAACTATGGCTACACCTTC; CDR3aa: CASSYGGQGSNYGYTF
d_gene: .; abundance: many; v_gene: TRBV30; j_gene: TRBJ1-4; CDR3nt: TGTGCCTGGAGTGTAAATTTAAGAGGGGCTGAAAAACTGTTTTTT; CDR3aa: CAWSVNLRGAEKLFF
d_gene: TRBD1; abundance: .; v_gene: TRBV5-1; j_gene: TRBJ1-2; CDR3nt: TGCGCCAGCAGCGTTCCCGGGACAGGGTCGCACTACACCTTC; CDR3aa: CASSVPGTGSHYTF
d_gene: .; abundance: many; v_gene: TRBV10-3; j_gene: TRBJ1-2; CDR3nt: TGTGCCAGCGAAGTAGGGTCGACTAACTATGGCTACACCTTC; CDR3aa: CASEVGSTNYGYTF
d_gene: TRBD1; abundance: many; v_gene: TRBV4-2; j_gene: TRBJ1-2; CDR3nt: TGTGCCAGCAGCCCCAGCTATGGACAGGGGTGGGTAGGTGGCTACACCTTC; CDR3aa: CASSPSYGQGWVGGYTF
d_gene: .; abundance: .; v_gene: TRBV29-1; j_gene: TRBJ1-2; CDR3nt: TGCAGCGTTGAAGTAACTGGGGAAACGTATGGCTACACCTTC; CDR3aa: CSVEVTGETYGYTF
d_gene: TRBD1; abundance: many; v_gene: TRBV19; j_gene: TRBJ1-2; CDR3nt: TGTGCCAGTAGGGCCCCGGGACAGATTAGGGGCTACACCTTC; CDR3aa: CASRAPGQIRGYTF
d_gene: TRBD2; abundance: many; v_gene: TRBV7-3; j_gene: TRBJ2-3; CDR3nt: TGTGCCAGCAGCTTAACCGGTTCTAGCGGGGGGATAAGCACAGATACGCAGTATTTT; CDR3aa: CASSLTGSSGGISTDTQYF
d_gene: .; abundance: .; v_gene: TRBV4-1; j_gene: TRBJ1-1; CDR3nt: TGCGCCAGCAGCGCCGGGGGGGTTAGGAACACTGAAGCTTTCTTT; CDR3aa: CASSAGGVRNTEAFF
d_gene: TRBD1; abundance: many; v_gene: TRBV19; j_gene: TRBJ2-1; CDR3nt: TGTGCCAGTAGTATTGGGACAGGACGCTCCTACAATGAGCAGTTCTTC; CDR3aa: CASSIGTGRSYNEQFF
d_gene: TRBD2; abundance: many; v_gene: TRBV20-1; j_gene: TRBJ2-3; CDR3nt: TGCAGTGCTAGTGAGCGGGGTGATACGCAGTATTTT; CDR3aa: CSASERGDTQYF
d_gene: .; abundance: many; v_gene: TRBV7-9; j_gene: TRBJ2-7; CDR3nt: TGTGCCAGCAGCAGTACAGGGTCCTACGAGCAGTACTTC; CDR3aa: CASSSTGSYEQYF
d_gene: TRBD2; abundance: many; v_gene: TRBV4-2; j_gene: TRBJ2-3; CDR3nt: TGTGCCAGCACCCGGAGCGGGGGGGCCCTCGGGGGGACAGATACGCAGTATTTT; CDR3aa: CASTRSGGALGGTDTQYF
d_gene: .; abundance: .; v_gene: TRBV24-1; j_gene: TRBJ2-3; CDR3nt: TGTGCCACCAGTGATCCCGGAGCGAGTACGCAGTATTTT; CDR3aa: CATSDPGASTQYF
d_gene: TRBD1; abundance: .; v_gene: TRBV11-3; j_gene: TRBJ1-1; CDR3nt: TGTGCCAGCAGCGCCACGACAGGGGGCACTGAAGCTTTCTTT; CDR3aa: CASSATTGGTEAFF
d_gene: .; abundance: many; v_gene: TRBV6-4; j_gene: TRBJ2-7; CDR3nt: TGTGCCAGCAGTGAGTACGCGACTGAAGTCTACGAGCAGTACTTC; CDR3aa: CASSEYATEVYEQYF
d_gene: TRBD1; abundance: many; v_gene: TRBV12-3/TRBV12-4; j_gene: TRBJ2-2; CDR3nt: TGTGCCAGCGGATTTAGGGTACAAGGGGGCAGAAGGGCCGGGGAGCTGTTTTTT; CDR3aa: CASGFRVQGGRRAGELFF
d_gene: .; abundance: many; v_gene: TRBV27; j_gene: TRBJ2-3; CDR3nt: TGTGCCAGCAGTTTATTGGGCACAGATACGCAGTATTTT; CDR3aa: CASSLLGTDTQYF
d_gene: TRBD1; abundance: .; v_gene: TRBV7-9; j_gene: TRBJ1-4; CDR3nt: TGTGCCAGCAGCTCTACCGACAGGGGGCTTGGAAAACTGTTTTTT; CDR3aa: CASSSTDRGLGKLFF
d_gene: TRBD1; abundance: .; v_gene: TRBV28; j_gene: TRBJ1-6; CDR3nt: TGTGCCAGCCACGGTACAGGGGGCTTTATGGGCTCCTATAATTCACCCCTCCACTTT; CDR3aa: CASHGTGGFMGSYNSPLHF
d_gene: TRBD2; abundance: .; v_gene: TRBV30; j_gene: TRBJ2-1; CDR3nt: TGTGCCTGGGGGGTGGGACTAGCGGGAGGGAATGAGCAGTTCTTC; CDR3aa: CAWGVGLAGGNEQFF
d_gene: .; abundance: .; v_gene: TRBV6-5; j_gene: TRBJ1-6; CDR3nt: TGTGCCAGCAGTCACAAGAACGGGGGTTCACCCCTCCACTTT; CDR3aa: CASSHKNGGSPLHF
d_gene: .; abundance: .; v_gene: TRBV15; j_gene: TRBJ2-3; CDR3nt: TGTGCCACCAGCAGCTTAGATGCCGGAGATACGCAGTATTTT; CDR3aa: CATSSLDAGDTQYF
d_gene: .; abundance: .; v_gene: TRBV9; j_gene: TRBJ1-4; CDR3nt: TGTGCCAGCAGCGCCGGACGGGGCCAAGCTAATGAAAAACTGTTTTTT; CDR3aa: CASSAGRGQANEKLFF
d_gene: .; abundance: many; v_gene: TRBV24-1; j_gene: TRBJ2-7; CDR3nt: TGTGCCACCGCCTTGAAGGCGTACCCCTACGAGCAGTACTTC; CDR3aa: CATALKAYPYEQYF
d_gene: TRBD1; abundance: many; v_gene: TRBV20-1; j_gene: TRBJ2-1; CDR3nt: TGCAGTGCTAGAGAGGGGACAGCTTTCTCCTACAATGAGCAGTTCTTC; CDR3aa: CSAREGTAFSYNEQFF
d_gene: TRBD2; abundance: many; v_gene: TRBV20-1; j_gene: TRBJ2-5; CDR3nt: TGCAGTGCAGAAGCGGGGGGGCCACAAGAGACCCAGTACTTC; CDR3aa: CSAEAGGPQETQYF
d_gene: .; abundance: .; v_gene: TRBV19; j_gene: TRBJ2-3; CDR3nt: TGTGCCAGTAGTAGGGTGGGGGGCAAGGATACGCAGTATTTT; CDR3aa: CASSRVGGKDTQYF
d_gene: TRBD1; abundance: .; v_gene: TRBV14; j_gene: TRBJ1-4; CDR3nt: TGTGCCAGCAGCCAACCGGGACAGGTTAATGAAAAACTGTTTTTT; CDR3aa: CASSQPGQVNEKLFF
d_gene: TRBD1; abundance: .; v_gene: TRBV5-1; j_gene: TRBJ2-1; CDR3nt: TGCGCCAGCAGCCAGACAGGGACCAATGAGCAGTTCTTC; CDR3aa: CASSQTGTNEQFF
d_gene: .; abundance: .; v_gene: TRBV5-1; j_gene: TRBJ1-6; CDR3nt: TGCGCCAGCAGCTTGGAACAGGGCAGTCATATCTATAATTCACCCCTCCACTTT; CDR3aa: CASSLEQGSHIYNSPLHF
d_gene: .; abundance: many; v_gene: TRBV30; j_gene: TRBJ2-7; CDR3nt: TGTGCCTGGACGTCTACACCCCTCTCCTACGAGCAGTACTTC; CDR3aa: CAWTSTPLSYEQYF
d_gene: .; abundance: .; v_gene: TRBV28; j_gene: TRBJ1-5; CDR3nt: TGTGCCACCAGAAGATTAGGGGTAAGCAATCAGCCCCAGCATTTT; CDR3aa: CATRRLGVSNQPQHF
d_gene: TRBD1; abundance: many; v_gene: TRBV10-3; j_gene: TRBJ1-6; CDR3nt: TGTGCCATCAGTGAAAGGACAGGCCAAAATTCACCCCTCCACTTT; CDR3aa: CAISERTGQNSPLHF
d_gene: .; abundance: .; v_gene: TRBV19; j_gene: TRBJ1-5; CDR3nt: TGCGCCACCGCGGGACTGCCGGCTCAAGAGACCCAGCATTTT; CDR3aa: CATAGLPAQETQHF
d_gene: TRBD2; abundance: many; v_gene: TRBV12-3/TRBV12-4; j_gene: TRBJ2-1; CDR3nt: TGTGCCAGCAGTTTAGTAGCGGGGGGGGACAATGAGCAGTTCTTC; CDR3aa: CASSLVAGGDNEQFF
d_gene: .; abundance: .; v_gene: TRBV2; j_gene: TRBJ1-1; CDR3nt: TGTGCCAGCGGTGGGTGGGGCGGTTTGCTCGGTGGGACTGAAGCTTTCTTT; CDR3aa: CASGGWGGLLGGTEAFF
d_gene: .; abundance: .; v_gene: TRBV6-6; j_gene: TRBJ2-3; CDR3nt: TGTGCCAGCAGTCACTATTGGACTAGCACAGATACGCAGTATTTT; CDR3aa: CASSHYWTSTDTQYF
d_gene: .; abundance: many; v_gene: TRBV6-1; j_gene: TRBJ2-7; CDR3nt: TGTGCCAGCAGTGAACCCGACGAGCAGTACTTC; CDR3aa: CASSEPDEQYF
d_gene: TRBD1; abundance: few; v_gene: TRBV3-1; j_gene: TRBJ2-2; CDR3nt: TGTGCCAGCAGCCACGGACAGGGGGCGCACACCGGGGAGCTGTTTTTT; CDR3aa: CASSHGQGAHTGELFF
d_gene: TRBD1; abundance: many; v_gene: TRBV20-1; j_gene: TRBJ2-4; CDR3nt: TGCAGTGCTGGAAAACAGGGGACCAAAAACATTCAGTACTTC; CDR3aa: CSAGKQGTKNIQYF
d_gene: TRBD2; abundance: .; v_gene: TRBV7-6; j_gene: TRBJ2-3; CDR3nt: TGTGCCAGCAGCTTAGCGCTTCCTAGCGGGAGTCCAGATACGCAGTATTTT; CDR3aa: CASSLALPSGSPDTQYF
d_gene: TRBD1; abundance: many; v_gene: TRBV3-1; j_gene: TRBJ2-7; CDR3nt: TGTGCCAGCAGCCGTAACAGGGGACCCTACGAGCAGTACTTC; CDR3aa: CASSRNRGPYEQYF
d_gene: .; abundance: many; v_gene: TRBV12-3/TRBV12-4; j_gene: TRBJ2-3; CDR3nt: TGTGCCAGCAGTATGACAGATACGCAGTATTTT; CDR3aa: CASSMTDTQYF
d_gene: .; abundance: many; v_gene: TRBV20-1; j_gene: TRBJ2-7; CDR3nt: TGCAGTGCCTGGCGGGGGCGGGATTCCTACGAGCAGTACTTC; CDR3aa: CSAWRGRDSYEQYF
d_gene: TRBD1; abundance: .; v_gene: TRBV27; j_gene: TRBJ2-7; CDR3nt: TGTGCCAGCAGTCCACCGGGACAGGGAAAGATGGCTGGTGAGCACGAGCAGTACTTC; CDR3aa: CASSPPGQGKMAGEHEQYF
d_gene: .; abundance: many; v_gene: TRBV20-1; j_gene: TRBJ1-6; CDR3nt: TGCAGTGCCCGGCGAGGGGGGCATTCACCCCTCCACTTT; CDR3aa: CSARRGGHSPLHF
d_gene: TRBD1; abundance: many; v_gene: TRBV7-9; j_gene: TRBJ2-1; CDR3nt: TGTGCCAGCAGCGATAAGGACAGGGGAGGTTTTTATTACAATGAGCAGTTCTTC; CDR3aa: CASSDKDRGGFYYNEQFF
d_gene: .; abundance: .; v_gene: TRBV6-6; j_gene: TRBJ1-4; CDR3nt: TGTGCCAGCAGCCTCTCCCCCTGGTTCAGGGGAGAAGGTGAAAAACTGTTTTTT; CDR3aa: CASSLSPWFRGEGEKLFF